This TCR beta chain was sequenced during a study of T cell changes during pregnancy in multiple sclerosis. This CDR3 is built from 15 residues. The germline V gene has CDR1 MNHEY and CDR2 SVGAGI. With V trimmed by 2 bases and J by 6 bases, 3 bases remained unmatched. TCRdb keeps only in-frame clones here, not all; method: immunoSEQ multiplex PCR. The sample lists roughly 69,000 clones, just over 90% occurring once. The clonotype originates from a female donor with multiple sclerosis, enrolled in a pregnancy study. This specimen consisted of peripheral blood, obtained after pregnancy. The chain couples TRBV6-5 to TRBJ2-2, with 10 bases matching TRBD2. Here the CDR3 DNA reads TGTGCCAGCAGTTACCCTAGCGGGAGTGCCGGGGAGCTGTTTTTT. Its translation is CASSYPSGSAGELFF.